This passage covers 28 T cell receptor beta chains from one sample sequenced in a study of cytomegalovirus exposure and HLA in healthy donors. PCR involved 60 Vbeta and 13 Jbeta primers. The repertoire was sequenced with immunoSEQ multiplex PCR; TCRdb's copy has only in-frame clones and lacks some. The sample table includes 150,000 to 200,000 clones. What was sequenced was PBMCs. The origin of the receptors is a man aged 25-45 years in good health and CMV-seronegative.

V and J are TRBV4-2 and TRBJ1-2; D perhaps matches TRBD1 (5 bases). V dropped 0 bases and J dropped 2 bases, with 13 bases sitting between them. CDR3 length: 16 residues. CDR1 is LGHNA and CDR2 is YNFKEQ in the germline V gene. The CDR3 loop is CASSQDEGHQNYGYTF. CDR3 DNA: TGTGCCAGCAGCCAAGATGAAGGACACCAGAACTATGGCTACACCTTC.

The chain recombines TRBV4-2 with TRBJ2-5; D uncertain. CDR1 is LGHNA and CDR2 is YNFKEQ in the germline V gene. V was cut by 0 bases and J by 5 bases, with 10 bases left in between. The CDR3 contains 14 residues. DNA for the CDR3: TGTGCCAGCAGCCAAGATGTCTGGGCGGAGACCCAGTACTTC. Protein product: CASSQDVWAETQYF.

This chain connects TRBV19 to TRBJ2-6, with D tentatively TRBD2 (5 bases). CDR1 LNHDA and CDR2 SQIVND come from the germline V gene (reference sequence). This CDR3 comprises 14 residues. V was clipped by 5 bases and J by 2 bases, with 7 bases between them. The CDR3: CASSSGAGANVLTF. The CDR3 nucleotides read TGTGCCAGTAGTTCCGGGGCTGGGGCCAACGTCCTGACTTTC. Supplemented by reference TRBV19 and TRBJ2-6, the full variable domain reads DGGITQSPKYLFRKEGQNVTLSCEQNLNHDAMYWYRQDPGQGLRLIYYSQIVNDFQKGDIAEGYSVSREKKESFPLTVTSAQKNPTAFYLCASSSGAGANVLTFGAGSRLTVL.

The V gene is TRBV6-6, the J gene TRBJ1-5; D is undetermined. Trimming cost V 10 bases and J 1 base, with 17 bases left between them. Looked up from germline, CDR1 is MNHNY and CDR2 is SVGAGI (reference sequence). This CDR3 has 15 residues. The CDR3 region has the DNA TGTGCCACCCCGCCGGGGAGAGAAAGCAATCAGCCCCAGCATTTT. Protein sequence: CATPPGRESNQPQHF.

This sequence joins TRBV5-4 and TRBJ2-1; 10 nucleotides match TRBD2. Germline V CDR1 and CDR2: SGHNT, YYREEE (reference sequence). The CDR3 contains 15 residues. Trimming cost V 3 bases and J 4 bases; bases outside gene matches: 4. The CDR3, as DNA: TGTGCCAGCAGCTCGGAAGCGGGAGGGTACAATGAGCAGTTCTTC. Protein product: CASSSEAGGYNEQFF.

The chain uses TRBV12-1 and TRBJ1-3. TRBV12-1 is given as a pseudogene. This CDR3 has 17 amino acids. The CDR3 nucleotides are TGTGCCAGCAGCACGTGCGGGGATGGGTACTCTGGAAACACCATATATTTT. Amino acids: CASSTCGDGYSGNTIYF.

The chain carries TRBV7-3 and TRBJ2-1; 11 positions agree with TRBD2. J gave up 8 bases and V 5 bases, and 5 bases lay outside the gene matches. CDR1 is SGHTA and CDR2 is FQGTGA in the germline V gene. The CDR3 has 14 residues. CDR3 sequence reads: CASSTSGSLHEQFF. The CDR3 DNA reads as TGTGCCAGCAGCACTAGCGGGAGTTTGCATGAGCAGTTCTTC.

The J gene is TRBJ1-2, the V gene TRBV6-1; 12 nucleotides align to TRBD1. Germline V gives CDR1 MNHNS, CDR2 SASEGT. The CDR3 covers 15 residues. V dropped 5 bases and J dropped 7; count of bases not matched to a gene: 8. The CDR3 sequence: CASSNLGTGGFGYTF. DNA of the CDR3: TGTGCCAGCAGTAACCTTGGGACAGGGGGCTTTGGCTACACCTTC.

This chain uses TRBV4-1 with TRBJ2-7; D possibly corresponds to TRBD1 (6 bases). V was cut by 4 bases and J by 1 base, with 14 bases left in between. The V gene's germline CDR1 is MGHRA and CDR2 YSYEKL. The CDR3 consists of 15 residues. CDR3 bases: TGCGCCAGCAGCCGGCACAGGGTTCGTTCCTACGAGCAGTACTTC. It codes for CASSRHRVRSYEQYF.

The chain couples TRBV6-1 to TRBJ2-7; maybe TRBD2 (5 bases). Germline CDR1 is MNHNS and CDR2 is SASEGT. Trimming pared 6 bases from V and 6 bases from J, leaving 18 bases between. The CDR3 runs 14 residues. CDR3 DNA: TGTGCCAGCAGCAACTTCGCCGGAGGAAGCGAGCAGTACTTC. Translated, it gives CASSNFAGGSEQYF.

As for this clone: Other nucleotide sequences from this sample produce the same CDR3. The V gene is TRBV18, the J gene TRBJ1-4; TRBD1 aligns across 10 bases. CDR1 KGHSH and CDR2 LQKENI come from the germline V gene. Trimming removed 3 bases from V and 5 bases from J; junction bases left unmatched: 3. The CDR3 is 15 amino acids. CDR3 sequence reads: CASSPPGQGNEKLFF. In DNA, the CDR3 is TGTGCCAGCTCACCCCCGGGACAGGGGAATGAAAAACTGTTTTTT. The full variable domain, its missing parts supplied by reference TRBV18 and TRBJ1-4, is NAGVMQNPRHLVRRRGQEARLRCSPMKGHSHVYWYRQLPEEGLKFMVYLQKENIIDESGMPKERFSAEFPKEGPSILRIQQVVRGDSAAYFCASSPPGQGNEKLFFGSGTQLSVL.

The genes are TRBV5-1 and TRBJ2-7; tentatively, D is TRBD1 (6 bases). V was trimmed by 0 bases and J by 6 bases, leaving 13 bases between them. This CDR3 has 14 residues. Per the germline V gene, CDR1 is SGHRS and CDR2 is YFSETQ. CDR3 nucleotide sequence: TGCGCCAGCAGCTTGGAAGCTACACAGGGCGAGCAGTACTTC. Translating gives CASSLEATQGEQYF. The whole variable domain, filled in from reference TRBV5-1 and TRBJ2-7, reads KAGVTQTPRYLIKTRGQQVTLSCSPISGHRSVSWYQQTPGQGLQFLFEYFSETQRNKGNFPGRFSGRQFSNSRSEMNVSTLELGDSALYLCASSLEATQGEQYFGPGTRLTVT.

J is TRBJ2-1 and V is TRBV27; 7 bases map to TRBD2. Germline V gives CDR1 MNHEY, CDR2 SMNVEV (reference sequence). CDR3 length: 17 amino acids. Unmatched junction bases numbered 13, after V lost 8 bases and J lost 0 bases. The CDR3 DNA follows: TGTGCCAGCGTTCCAACCCCCCGCGGGAGCTCCTACAATGAGCAGTTCTTC. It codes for CASVPTPRGSSYNEQFF.

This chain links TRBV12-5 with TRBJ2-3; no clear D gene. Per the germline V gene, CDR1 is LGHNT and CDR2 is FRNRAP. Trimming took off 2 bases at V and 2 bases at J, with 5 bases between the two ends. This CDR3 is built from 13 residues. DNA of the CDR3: TGTGCTAGTGGTTTGCCCATCACAGATACGCAGTATTTT. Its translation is CASGLPITDTQYF.

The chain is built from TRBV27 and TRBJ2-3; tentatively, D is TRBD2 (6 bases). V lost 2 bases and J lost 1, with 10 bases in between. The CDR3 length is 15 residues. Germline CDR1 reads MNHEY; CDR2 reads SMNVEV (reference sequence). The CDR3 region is CASSLGSGGTDTQYF. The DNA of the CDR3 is TGTGCCAGCAGTTTAGGTAGCGGCGGCACAGATACGCAGTATTTT.

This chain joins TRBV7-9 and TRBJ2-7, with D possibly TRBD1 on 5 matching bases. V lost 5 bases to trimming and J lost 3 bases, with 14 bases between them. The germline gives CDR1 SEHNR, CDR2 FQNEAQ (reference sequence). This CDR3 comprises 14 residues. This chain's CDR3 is CASSPRQTDYEQYF. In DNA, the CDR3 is TGTGCCAGCAGCCCGAGGCAGACAGACTACGAGCAGTACTTC.

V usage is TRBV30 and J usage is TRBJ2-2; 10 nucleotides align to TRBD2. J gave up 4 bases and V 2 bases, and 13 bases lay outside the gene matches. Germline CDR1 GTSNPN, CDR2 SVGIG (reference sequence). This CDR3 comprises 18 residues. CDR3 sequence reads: CAWSSPLAGRWSTGELFF. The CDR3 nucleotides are TGTGCCTGGAGTTCCCCACTAGCGGGAAGGTGGTCCACCGGGGAGCTGTTTTTT.

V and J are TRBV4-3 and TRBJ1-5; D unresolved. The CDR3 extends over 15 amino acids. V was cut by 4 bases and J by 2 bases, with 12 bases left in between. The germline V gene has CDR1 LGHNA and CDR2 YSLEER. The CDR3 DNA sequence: TGCGCCAGCAGCCTCGAGGCCGTTGGCAATCAGCCCCAGCATTTT. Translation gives CASSLEAVGNQPQHF.

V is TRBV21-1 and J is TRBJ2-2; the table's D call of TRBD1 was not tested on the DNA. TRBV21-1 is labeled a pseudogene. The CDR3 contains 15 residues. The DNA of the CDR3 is TGTGCCAGCTCACCGGGACAGGAGAACACCGGGGAGCTGTTTTTT. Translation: CASSPGQENTGELFF.

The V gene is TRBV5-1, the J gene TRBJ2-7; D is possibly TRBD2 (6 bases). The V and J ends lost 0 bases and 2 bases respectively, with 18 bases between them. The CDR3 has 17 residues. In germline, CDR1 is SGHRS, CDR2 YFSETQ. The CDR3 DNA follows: TGCGCCAGCAGCTTGGAATCTGGGCGGCGGGAAACCTACGAGCAGTACTTC. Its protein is CASSLESGRRETYEQYF.

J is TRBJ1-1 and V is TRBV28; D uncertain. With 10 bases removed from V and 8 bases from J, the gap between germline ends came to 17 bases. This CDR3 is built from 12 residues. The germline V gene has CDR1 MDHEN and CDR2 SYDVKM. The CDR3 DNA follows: TGTGCCACCCATGGAGGAGCAGACGAAGCTTTCTTT. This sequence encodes CATHGGADEAFF.

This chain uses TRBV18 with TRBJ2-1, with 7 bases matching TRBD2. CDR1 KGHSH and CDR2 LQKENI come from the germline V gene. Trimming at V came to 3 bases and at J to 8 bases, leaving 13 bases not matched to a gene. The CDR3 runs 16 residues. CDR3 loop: CASSPWHGGSWDEQFF. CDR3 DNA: TGTGCCAGCTCACCGTGGCACGGCGGGAGTTGGGATGAGCAGTTCTTC. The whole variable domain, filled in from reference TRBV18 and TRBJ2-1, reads NAGVMQNPRHLVRRRGQEARLRCSPMKGHSHVYWYRQLPEEGLKFMVYLQKENIIDESGMPKERFSAEFPKEGPSILRIQQVVRGDSAAYFCASSPWHGGSWDEQFFGPGTRLTVL.

The DNA for the CDR3 is TGTGCCAGCAGTTTTTTAACTAGCGGGGGACTCTACGAGCAGTACTTC. The encoded protein is CASSFLTSGGLYEQYF. V is TRBV7-2 and J is TRBJ2-7; TRBD2 matches 11 bases. CDR3 length equals 16 residues. V shed 6 bases, J shed 3 bases, and the junction held 10 bases outside the gene matches. Germline V gene data show CDR1 as SGHTA and CDR2 as FQGNSA.

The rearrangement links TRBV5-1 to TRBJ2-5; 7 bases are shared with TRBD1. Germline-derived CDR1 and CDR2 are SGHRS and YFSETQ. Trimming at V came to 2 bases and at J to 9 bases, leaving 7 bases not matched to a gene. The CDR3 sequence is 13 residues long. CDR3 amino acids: CASSLKSQGAQYF. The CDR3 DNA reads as TGCGCCAGCAGCTTAAAATCTCAGGGGGCCCAGTACTTC.

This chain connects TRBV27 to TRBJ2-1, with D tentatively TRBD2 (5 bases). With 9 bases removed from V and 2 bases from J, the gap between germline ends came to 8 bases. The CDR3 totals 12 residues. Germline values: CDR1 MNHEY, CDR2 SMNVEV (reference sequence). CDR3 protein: CARVATYNEQFF. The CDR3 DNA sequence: TGTGCCAGGGTAGCGACCTACAATGAGCAGTTCTTC.

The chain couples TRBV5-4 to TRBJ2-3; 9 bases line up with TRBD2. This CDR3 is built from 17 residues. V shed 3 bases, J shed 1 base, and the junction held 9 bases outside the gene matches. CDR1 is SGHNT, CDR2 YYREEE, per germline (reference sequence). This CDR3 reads CASSYSAGGEGTDTQYF. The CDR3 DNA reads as TGTGCCAGCAGCTATTCGGCGGGAGGGGAGGGCACAGATACGCAGTATTTT.

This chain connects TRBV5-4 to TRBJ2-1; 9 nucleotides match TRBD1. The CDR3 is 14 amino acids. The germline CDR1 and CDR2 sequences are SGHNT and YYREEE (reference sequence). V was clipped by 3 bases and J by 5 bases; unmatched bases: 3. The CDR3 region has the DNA TGTGCCAGCAGCTCTGGACAGGGGCACAATGAGCAGTTCTTC. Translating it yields CASSSGQGHNEQFF.

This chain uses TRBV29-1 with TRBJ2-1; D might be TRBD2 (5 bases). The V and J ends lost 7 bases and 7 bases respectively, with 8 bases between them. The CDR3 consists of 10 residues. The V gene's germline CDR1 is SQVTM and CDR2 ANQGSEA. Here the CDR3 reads CSAGLNEQFF. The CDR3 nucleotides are TGCAGCGCTGGACTTAATGAGCAGTTCTTC.